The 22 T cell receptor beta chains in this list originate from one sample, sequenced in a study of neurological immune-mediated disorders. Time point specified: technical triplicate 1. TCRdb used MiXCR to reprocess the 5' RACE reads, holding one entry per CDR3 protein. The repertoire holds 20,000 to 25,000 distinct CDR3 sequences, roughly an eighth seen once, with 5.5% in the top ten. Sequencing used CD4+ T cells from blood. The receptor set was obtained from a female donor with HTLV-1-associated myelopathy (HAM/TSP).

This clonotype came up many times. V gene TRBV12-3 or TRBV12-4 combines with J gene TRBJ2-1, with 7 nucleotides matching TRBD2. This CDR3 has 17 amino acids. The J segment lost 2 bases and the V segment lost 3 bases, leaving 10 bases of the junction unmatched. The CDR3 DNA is TGTGCCAGCAGTTTTCAAATCTCGAGCGGGACCTACAATGAGCAGTTCTTC. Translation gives CASSFQISSGTYNEQFF.

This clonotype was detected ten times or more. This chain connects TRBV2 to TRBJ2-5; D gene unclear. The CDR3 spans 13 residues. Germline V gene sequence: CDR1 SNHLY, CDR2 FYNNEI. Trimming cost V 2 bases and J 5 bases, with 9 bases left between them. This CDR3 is CASSEYGFETQYF. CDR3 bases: TGTGCCAGCAGTGAATATGGTTTTGAGACCCAGTACTTC.

CDR3 sequence (DNA): TGTGCCAGCTCACCACTAGTGACTATCTTTAGCACAGATACGCAGTATTTT. Its translation: CASSPLVTIFSTDTQYF. V gene TRBV18 combines with J gene TRBJ2-3; D perhaps matches TRBD2 (5 bases). V lost 1 base and J lost 0, with 14 bases in between. The CDR3 consists of 17 residues. Germline loops: CDR1 KGHSH, CDR2 LQKENI.

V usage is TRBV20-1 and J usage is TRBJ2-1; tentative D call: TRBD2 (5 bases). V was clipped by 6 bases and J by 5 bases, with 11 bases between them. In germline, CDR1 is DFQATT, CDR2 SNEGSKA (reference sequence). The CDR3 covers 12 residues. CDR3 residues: CSAAGDHNEQFF. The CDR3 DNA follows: TGCAGTGCCGCCGGGGATCACAATGAGCAGTTCTTC.

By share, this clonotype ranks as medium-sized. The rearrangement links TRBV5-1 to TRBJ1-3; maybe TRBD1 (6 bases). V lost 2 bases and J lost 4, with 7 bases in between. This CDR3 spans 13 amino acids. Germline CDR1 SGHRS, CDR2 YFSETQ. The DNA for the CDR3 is TGCGCCAGCAGCTTCGGACAGGGAAACACCATATATTTT. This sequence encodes CASSFGQGNTIYF.

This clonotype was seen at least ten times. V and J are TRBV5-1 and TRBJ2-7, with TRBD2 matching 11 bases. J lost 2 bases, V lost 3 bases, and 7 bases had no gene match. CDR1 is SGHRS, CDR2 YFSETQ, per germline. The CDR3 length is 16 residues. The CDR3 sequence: CASSSPTSGGPYEQYF. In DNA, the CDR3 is TGCGCCAGCAGCTCCCCAACTAGCGGGGGTCCCTACGAGCAGTACTTC.

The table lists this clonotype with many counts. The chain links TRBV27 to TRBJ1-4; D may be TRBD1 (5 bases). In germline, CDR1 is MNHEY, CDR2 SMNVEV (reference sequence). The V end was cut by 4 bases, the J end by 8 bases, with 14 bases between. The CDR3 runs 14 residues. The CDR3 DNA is TGTGCCAGCAGTTGGGGCGGCAGGGCGGAAAAACTGTTTTTT. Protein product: CASSWGGRAEKLFF. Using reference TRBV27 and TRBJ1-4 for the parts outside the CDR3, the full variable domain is EAQVTQNPRYLITVTGKKLTVTCSQNMNHEYMSWYRQDPGLGLRQIYYSMNVEVTDKGDVPEGYKVSRKEKRNFPLILESPSPNQTSLYFCASSWGGRAEKLFFGSGTQLSVL.

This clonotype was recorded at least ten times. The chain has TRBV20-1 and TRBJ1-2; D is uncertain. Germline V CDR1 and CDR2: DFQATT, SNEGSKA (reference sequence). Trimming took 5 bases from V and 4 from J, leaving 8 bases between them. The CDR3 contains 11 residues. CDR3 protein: CSARTGYGYTF. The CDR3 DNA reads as TGCAGTGCTCGGACGGGCTATGGCTACACCTTC.

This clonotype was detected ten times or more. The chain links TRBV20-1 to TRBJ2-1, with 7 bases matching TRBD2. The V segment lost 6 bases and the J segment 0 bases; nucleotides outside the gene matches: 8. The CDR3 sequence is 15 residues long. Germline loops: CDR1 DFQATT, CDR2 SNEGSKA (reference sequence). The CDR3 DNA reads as TGCAGTGCAAAAAGCGGGGCCAGCTCCTACAATGAGCAGTTCTTC. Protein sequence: CSAKSGASSYNEQFF.

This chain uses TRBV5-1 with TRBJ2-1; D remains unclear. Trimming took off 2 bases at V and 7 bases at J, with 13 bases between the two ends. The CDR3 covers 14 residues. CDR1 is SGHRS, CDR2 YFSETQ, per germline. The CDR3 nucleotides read TGCGCCAGCAGCTTTGCCACACTCATGAATGAGCAGTTCTTC. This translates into CASSFATLMNEQFF.

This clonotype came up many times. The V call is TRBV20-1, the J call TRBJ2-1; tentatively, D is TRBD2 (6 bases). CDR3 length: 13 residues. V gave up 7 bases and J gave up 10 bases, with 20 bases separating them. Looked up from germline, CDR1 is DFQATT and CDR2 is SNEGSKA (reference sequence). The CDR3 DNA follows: TGCAGTGGCCGCCGGGGGAAACTGACCGAGCAGTTCTTC. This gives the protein CSGRRGKLTEQFF.

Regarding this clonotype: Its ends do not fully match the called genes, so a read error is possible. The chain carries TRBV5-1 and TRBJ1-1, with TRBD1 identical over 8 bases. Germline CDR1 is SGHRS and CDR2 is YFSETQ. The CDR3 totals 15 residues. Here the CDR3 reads CARSFRQGPNTEAFF. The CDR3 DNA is TGCGCCAGAAGCTTTAGACAGGGGCCGAACACTGAAGCTTTCTTT.

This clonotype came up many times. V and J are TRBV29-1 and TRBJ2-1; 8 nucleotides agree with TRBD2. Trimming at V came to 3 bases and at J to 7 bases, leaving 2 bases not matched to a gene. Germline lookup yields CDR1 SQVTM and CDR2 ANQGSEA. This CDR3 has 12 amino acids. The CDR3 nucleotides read TGCAGCGTTGAGGCTAGCGGGAATGAGCAGTTCTTC. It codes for CSVEASGNEQFF.

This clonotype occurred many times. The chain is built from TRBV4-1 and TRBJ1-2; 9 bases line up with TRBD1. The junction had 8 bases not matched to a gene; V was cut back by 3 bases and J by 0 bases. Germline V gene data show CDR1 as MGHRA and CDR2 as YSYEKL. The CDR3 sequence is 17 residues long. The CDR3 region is CASSHRGQGQANYGYTF. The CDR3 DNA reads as TGCGCCAGCAGCCATAGGGGACAGGGCCAAGCTAACTATGGCTACACCTTC.

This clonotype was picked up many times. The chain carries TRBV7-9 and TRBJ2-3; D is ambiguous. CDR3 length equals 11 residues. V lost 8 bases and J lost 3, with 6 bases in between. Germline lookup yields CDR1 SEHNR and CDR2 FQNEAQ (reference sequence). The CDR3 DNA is TGTGCCAGCCGTGGAACAGATACGCAGTATTTT. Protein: CASRGTDTQYF.

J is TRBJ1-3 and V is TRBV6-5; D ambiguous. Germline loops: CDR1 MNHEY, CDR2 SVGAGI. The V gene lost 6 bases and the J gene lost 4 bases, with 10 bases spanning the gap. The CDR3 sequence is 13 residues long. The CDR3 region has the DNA TGTGCCAGCAGCCCCCCGGGGGGAAACACCATATATTTT. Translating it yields CASSPPGGNTIYF.

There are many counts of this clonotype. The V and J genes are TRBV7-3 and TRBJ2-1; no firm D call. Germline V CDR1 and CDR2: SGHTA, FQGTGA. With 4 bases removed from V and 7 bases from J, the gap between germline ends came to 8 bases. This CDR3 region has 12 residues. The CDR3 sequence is CASSSDGNEQFF. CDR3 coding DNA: TGTGCCAGCAGCTCGGACGGTAATGAGCAGTTCTTC.

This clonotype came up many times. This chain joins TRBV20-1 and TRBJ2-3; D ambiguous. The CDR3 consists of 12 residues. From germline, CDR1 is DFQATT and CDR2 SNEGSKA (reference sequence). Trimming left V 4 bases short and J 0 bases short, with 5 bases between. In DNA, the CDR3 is TGCAGTGCTAAGAAAAGCACAGATACGCAGTATTTT. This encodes CSAKKSTDTQYF.

CDR3 loop: CASSLGTGDLDEQYF. The CDR3 DNA sequence: TGTGCCAGCAGCTTAGGGACAGGGGACTTGGACGAGCAGTACTTC. The chain recombines TRBV7-2 with TRBJ2-7, with TRBD1 matching 9 bases. Germline trimming cut 1 base from V and 5 bases from J; bases unmatched to any gene: 6. The CDR3 is made up of 15 amino acids. Germline V gene data show CDR1 as SGHTA and CDR2 as FQGNSA.

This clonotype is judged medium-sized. CDR3 bases: TGTGCCAGCAGCTTAAGTTTCCGGACAGGGGGAAACGAGCAGTACTTC. It specifies CASSLSFRTGGNEQYF. The rearrangement uses TRBV7-9 and TRBJ2-7, with TRBD1 matching 10 bases. Trimming at V came to 2 bases and at J to 5 bases, leaving 9 bases not matched to a gene. Germline V gene sequence: CDR1 SEHNR, CDR2 FQNEAQ (reference sequence). The CDR3 extends over 16 amino acids.

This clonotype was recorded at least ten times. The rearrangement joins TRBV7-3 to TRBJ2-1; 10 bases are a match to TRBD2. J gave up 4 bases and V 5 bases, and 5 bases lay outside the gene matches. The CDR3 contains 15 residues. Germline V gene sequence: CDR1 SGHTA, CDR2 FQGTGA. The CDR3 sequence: CASSLGTSEYNEQFF. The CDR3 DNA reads TGTGCCAGCAGCCTCGGGACTAGCGAGTACAATGAGCAGTTCTTC.

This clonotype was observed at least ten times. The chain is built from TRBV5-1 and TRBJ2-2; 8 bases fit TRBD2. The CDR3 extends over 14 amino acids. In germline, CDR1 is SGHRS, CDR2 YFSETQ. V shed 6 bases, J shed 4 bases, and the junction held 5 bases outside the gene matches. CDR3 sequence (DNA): TGCGCCAGCATCTTAGCGGGGTTCACCGGGGAGCTGTTTTTT. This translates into CASILAGFTGELFF. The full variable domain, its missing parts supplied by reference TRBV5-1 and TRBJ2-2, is KAGVTQTPRYLIKTRGQQVTLSCSPISGHRSVSWYQQTPGQGLQFLFEYFSETQRNKGNFPGRFSGRQFSNSRSEMNVSTLELGDSALYLCASILAGFTGELFFGEGSRLTVL.